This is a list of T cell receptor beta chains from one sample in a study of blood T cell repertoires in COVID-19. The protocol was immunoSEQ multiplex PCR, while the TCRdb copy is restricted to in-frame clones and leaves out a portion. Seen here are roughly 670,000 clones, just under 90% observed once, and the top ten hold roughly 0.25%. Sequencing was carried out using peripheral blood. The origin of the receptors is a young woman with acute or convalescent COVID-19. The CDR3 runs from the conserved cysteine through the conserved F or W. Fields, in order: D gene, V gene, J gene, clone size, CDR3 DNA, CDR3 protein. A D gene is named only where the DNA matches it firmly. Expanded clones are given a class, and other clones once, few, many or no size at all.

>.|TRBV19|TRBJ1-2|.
TGTGCCAGTAGGTCACAGGGAACAGGGAAACATGGCTACACCTTC
CASRSQGTGKHGYTF
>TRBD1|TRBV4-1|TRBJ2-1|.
TGCGCCAGCAGCCACCCGGACAGGGGGGATGAGCAGTTCTTC
CASSHPDRGDEQFF
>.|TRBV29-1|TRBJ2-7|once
TGCAGCGTTGGGGCGGGTTACGAGCAGTACTTC
CSVGAGYEQYF
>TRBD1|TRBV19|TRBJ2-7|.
TGTGCCAGTAGCCCGGACAGGCCAGGACCCTACGAGCAGTACTTC
CASSPDRPGPYEQYF
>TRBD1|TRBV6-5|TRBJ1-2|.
TGTGCCATTGGACAGGGTTATGGCTACACCTTC
CAIGQGYGYTF
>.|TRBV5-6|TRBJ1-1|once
TGTGCCAGCAGCCCCCCGAGAGGGAACTTGAACACTGAAGCTTTCTTT
CASSPPRGNLNTEAFF
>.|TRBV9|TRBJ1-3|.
TGTGCCAGCAGCGCCGGCCGACTCCTCTCTGGAAACACCATATATTTT
CASSAGRLLSGNTIYF
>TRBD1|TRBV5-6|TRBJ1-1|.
TGTGCCAGCAGCGATGGGGCCGGGACAGGGGGCACTGAAGCTTTCTTT
CASSDGAGTGGTEAFF
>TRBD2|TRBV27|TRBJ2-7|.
TGTGCCAGCAGTTCGGCTAGCGGGGGCCTCTCCTACGAGCAGTACTTC
CASSSASGGLSYEQYF
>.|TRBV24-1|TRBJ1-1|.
TGTGCCACCAGTGCCCACGGGTCTTCTTCGAACACTGAAGCTTTCTTT
CATSAHGSSSNTEAFF
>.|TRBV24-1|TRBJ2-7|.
TGTGCCACCAGTGACAATCTCGCGTACGAGCAGTACTTC
CATSDNLAYEQYF
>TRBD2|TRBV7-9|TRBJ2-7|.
TGTGCCTGCAGCTTAGCGGGAGGGTCTTCTAAGATCGAGCAGTACTTC
CACSLAGGSSKIEQYF
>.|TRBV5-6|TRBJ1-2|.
TGTGCCAGCAGCGGCCCGACAGGCGCCGTCTATGGCTACACCTTC
CASSGPTGAVYGYTF